These 5 T cell receptor beta chains came from one sample sequenced in a study of cytomegalovirus exposure and HLA in healthy donors. Primers: 60 Vbeta forward and 13 Jbeta reverse. Generated by immunoSEQ multiplex PCR, the TCRdb table keeps only in-frame clones and is missing some. The table has some 130,000 clones, approximately 70% seen once; the top ten hold approximately 1.6%. Specimen: PBMCs. The receptors were gathered from a human donor in good health.

This clone has just a few counts. The chain uses TRBV7-2 and TRBJ2-7; 8 bases are a match to TRBD1. The CDR3 contains 16 residues. Germline assignment: CDR1 SGHTA and CDR2 FQGNSA. J was trimmed by 3 bases and V by 1 base; bases with no gene match: 8. This chain's CDR3 is CASSLVRGPPYYEQYF. The CDR3 coding sequence is TGTGCCAGCAGCTTAGTCAGGGGGCCGCCTTACTACGAGCAGTACTTC.

The chain recombines TRBV19 with TRBJ2-3, with D hard to call. The CDR3 contains 17 residues. The V gene lost 1 base and the J gene lost 0 bases, with 14 bases spanning the gap. Per germline, CDR1 LNHDA and CDR2 SQIVND (reference sequence). The CDR3 spells CASSIGRGGTSTDTQYF. The DNA of the CDR3 is TGTGCCAGTAGTATAGGGAGAGGTGGTACTAGCACAGATACGCAGTATTTT.

The rearrangement links TRBV5-1 to TRBJ1-2; a possible D gene is TRBD1 (6 bases). The length of the CDR3 is 13 residues. Germline-derived CDR1 and CDR2 are SGHRS and YFSETQ. Between the trimmed V and J ends, which lost 4 bases and 5 bases, there was a span of 12 bases. The CDR3 DNA sequence: TGCGCCAGCAGCGCAGAACAGGGATATGGCTACACCTTC. Translated: CASSAEQGYGYTF.

This chain connects TRBV2 to TRBJ2-7; no definite D call. V shed 5 bases and J shed 0 bases, with 8 bases lying between them. This CDR3 is built from 13 residues. Germline loops: CDR1 SNHLY, CDR2 FYNNEI. The CDR3 DNA reads TGTGCCAGCAGTCCGTCCCGCTCCTACGAGCAGTACTTC. This gives the protein CASSPSRSYEQYF.

For the CDR3, the DNA is TGTGCCAGCAGTTTAGAGGTTTCCTCTGGGGCCAACGTCCTGACTTTC. Its translation is CASSLEVSSGANVLTF. This chain joins TRBV27 and TRBJ2-6; D not certain. The V and J ends lost 2 bases and 0 bases respectively, with 8 bases between them. The CDR3 consists of 16 residues. The germline gives CDR1 MNHEY, CDR2 SMNVEV (reference sequence).